The next 10 T cell receptor beta chains were all read from a single sample in a study of CD8+ T cells in alopecia areata. Collected material from alopecia areata patients comprised lesional scalp punch biopsies and peripheral blood. Extracted RNA was reverse transcribed, and the resulting cDNA served as sequencing template. Sequenced by immunoSEQ multiplex PCR; TCRdb stores in-frame clones only, minus some. The profile shows 13,000 to 15,000 clones, 45% to 60% of them singletons. Here the sequenced sample was skin, taken at week 0. The receptors were gathered from a human donor with alopecia areata.

This chain connects TRBV9 to TRBJ1-2, with 7 bases identical to TRBD1. Germline V CDR1 and CDR2: SGDLS, YYNGEE. The CDR3 is made up of 14 amino acids. J was trimmed by 4 bases and V by 3 bases; bases with no gene match: 6. The CDR3 is CASSAGTVLYGYTF. The CDR3 DNA is TGTGCCAGCAGCGCCGGGACAGTTCTCTATGGCTACACCTTC.

The rearrangement uses TRBV15 and TRBJ1-1; TRBD1 might be the D (5 bases). V lost 0 bases and J lost 4, with 12 bases in between. The CDR3 loop spans 15 amino acids. Germline V gives CDR1 LNHNV, CDR2 YYDKDF (reference sequence). CDR3 DNA: TGTGCCACCAGCAGAGAGGTGGCAGGGAGCACTGAAGCTTTCTTT. Translated, it gives CATSREVAGSTEAFF.

The chain links TRBV19 to TRBJ2-2; 10 bases line up with TRBD2. The CDR3 loop spans 16 amino acids. Trimming removed 6 bases from V and 6 bases from J; junction bases left unmatched: 10. The germline V gene has CDR1 LNHDA and CDR2 SQIVND (reference sequence). Here the CDR3 reads CASRAPPAGGPGELFF. The CDR3 DNA sequence: TGTGCCAGTAGGGCCCCCCCAGCGGGGGGGCCCGGGGAGCTGTTTTTT. The entire variable domain, with the rest obtained from reference TRBV19 and TRBJ2-2, is as follows: DGGITQSPKYLFRKEGQNVTLSCEQNLNHDAMYWYRQDPGQGLRLIYYSQIVNDFQKGDIAEGYSVSREKKESFPLTVTSAQKNPTAFYLCASRAPPAGGPGELFFGEGSRLTVL.

The chain joins TRBV10-3 to TRBJ1-1; possible D gene TRBD1, 5 bases. The germline V gene has CDR1 ENHRY and CDR2 SYGVKD. The CDR3 has 15 residues. V shed 1 base and J shed 1 base, with 10 bases lying between them. Written as DNA, the CDR3 is TGTGCCATCAGTGAGTTAACAGGAAGGAACACTGAAGCTTTCTTT. Residues: CAISELTGRNTEAFF.

This rearrangement joins TRBV7-9 to TRBJ1-2; D is perhaps TRBD1 (5 bases). Trimming removed 1 base from V and 5 bases from J, with 14 bases in between. CDR3 size: 15 residues. Germline CDR1 is SEHNR and CDR2 is FQNEAQ (reference sequence). CDR3: CASSLGPGRTYGYTF. The DNA of the CDR3 is TGTGCCAGCAGCTTAGGGCCGGGACGGACATATGGCTACACCTTC.

The chain is built from TRBV13 and TRBJ2-5, with D perhaps assigned TRBD1 or TRBD2 (5 bases each). Between the trimmed V and J ends, which lost 5 bases and 0 bases, there was a span of 25 bases. The CDR3 has 19 residues. Germline loops: CDR1 PRHDT, CDR2 FYEKMQ (reference sequence). CDR3 in DNA: TGTGCCAGCAGCGCCGGGTGGGGGTTTTCAAACCTGTACCAAGAGACCCAGTACTTC. Its protein product is CASSAGWGFSNLYQETQYF.

V and J are TRBV6-5 and TRBJ1-1; 12 nucleotides align to TRBD1. The CDR3 consists of 14 residues. V was clipped by 5 bases and J by 6 bases; unmatched bases: 4. Germline CDR1 and CDR2: MNHEY and SVGAGI. The CDR3 region has the DNA TGTGCCAGCAGTATCCGGGACAGGGGGCCTGAAGCTTTCTTT. Translation gives CASSIRDRGPEAFF.

The chain links TRBV19 to TRBJ2-1; D is perhaps TRBD1 (6 bases). This CDR3 is built from 15 residues. CDR1 and CDR2 (germline): LNHDA, SQIVND (reference sequence). V lost 7 bases and J lost 0, with 13 bases in between. Written as DNA, the CDR3 is TGTGCCAGTAATGGGTACAGGGACTCCTACAATGAGCAGTTCTTC. It yields the protein CASNGYRDSYNEQFF.

This sequence joins TRBV28 and TRBJ2-3; D may be TRBD2 (6 bases). The V gene lost 5 bases and the J gene lost 6 bases, with 9 bases spanning the gap. Germline V gene sequence: CDR1 MDHEN, CDR2 SYDVKM. This CDR3 is 12 amino acids long. This CDR3 reads CASSVAGDTQYF. CDR3 bases: TGTGCCAGCAGTGTCGCGGGGGATACGCAGTATTTT.

This clone has a handful of counts. The chain couples TRBV7-2 to TRBJ2-2, with D uncertain. Trimming stripped 1 base from V and 6 bases from J, with 6 bases between. CDR3 length: 13 residues. CDR1 and CDR2 (germline): SGHTA, FQGNSA. The chain's CDR3 is CASSLVVSGELFF. Here the CDR3 DNA reads TGTGCCAGCAGCTTAGTAGTCTCCGGGGAGCTGTTTTTT.